The 31 T cell receptor beta chains below were found in one sample sequenced in a study of blood T cell repertoires in COVID-19. The data were produced by immunoSEQ multiplex PCR, yet TCRdb's version contains in-frame clones alone and is incomplete. The sample lists a few hundred thousand clones; about nine tenths were seen once. Sequencing was performed on peripheral blood. Source of these receptors: a woman aged 40 to 49 who had recovered from COVID-19.

By sample share, this clone is medium-sized. The chain couples TRBV19 to TRBJ2-7; 9 bases fit TRBD1. CDR3 length: 14 residues. CDR1 is LNHDA and CDR2 is SQIVND in the germline V gene (reference sequence). V shed 6 bases, J shed 3 bases, and the junction held 6 bases outside the gene matches. As DNA, the CDR3 is TGTGCCAGTAGCTCCGGGACAGGGTTCTACGAGCAGTACTTC. Translating it yields CASSSGTGFYEQYF.

The genes are TRBV12-5 and TRBJ2-1; 9 bases agree with TRBD1. Germline values: CDR1 LGHNT, CDR2 FRNRAP. The CDR3 is 16 amino acids. With 5 bases clipped from V and 0 bases from J, the junction kept 5 bases outside the gene matches. The chain's CDR3 is CASGRQGDSSYNEQFF. In DNA form, the CDR3 reads TGTGCTAGTGGTCGACAGGGGGATAGCTCCTACAATGAGCAGTTCTTC.

The J gene is TRBJ2-5, the V gene TRBV5-1, with a tentative D call TRBD1 (5 bases). CDR3 length: 13 residues. The germline V gene has CDR1 SGHRS and CDR2 YFSETQ. Trimming pared 2 bases from V and 4 bases from J, leaving 9 bases between. The CDR3: CASSFSGPETQYF. Here the CDR3 DNA reads TGCGCCAGCAGCTTTTCAGGGCCAGAGACCCAGTACTTC.

CDR3 sequence reads: CSVEDGWGPSYEQYF. In DNA form, the CDR3 reads TGCAGCGTTGAAGATGGTTGGGGGCCCTCCTACGAGCAGTACTTC. This chain uses TRBV29-1 with TRBJ2-7, with a possible D match to TRBD1 (6 bases). There are 15 residues in the CDR3. The V gene's germline CDR1 is SQVTM and CDR2 ANQGSEA. The V gene lost 0 bases and the J gene lost 0 bases, with 12 bases spanning the gap.

The chain recombines TRBV18 with TRBJ2-1, with D perhaps matching TRBD2 (5 bases). The CDR3 has 15 residues. Germline values: CDR1 KGHSH, CDR2 LQKENI. V shed 3 bases and J shed 5 bases, with 14 bases lying between them. The CDR3 sequence: CASSPPASPNNEQFF. The CDR3 DNA follows: TGTGCCAGCTCACCCCCGGCTAGCCCCAACAATGAGCAGTTCTTC.

The chain links TRBV30 to TRBJ1-6; 7 bases are a match to TRBD1. This CDR3 is built from 12 residues. Germline V lookup: CDR1 GTSNPN, CDR2 SVGIG (reference sequence). V was pared by 4 bases and J by 9 bases, with 3 bases of the junction left unmatched. The CDR3 sequence: CAWTAGGSPLHF. The CDR3 DNA reads as TGTGCCTGGACCGCAGGGGGTTCACCCCTCCACTTT. Supplemented by reference TRBV30 and TRBJ1-6, the full variable domain reads SQTIHQWPATLVQPVGSPLSLECTVEGTSNPNLYWYRQAAGRGLQLLFYSVGIGQISSEVPQNLSASRPQDRQFILSSKKLLLSDSGFYLCAWTAGGSPLHFGNGTRLTVT.

The chain joins TRBV9 to TRBJ2-1; the match to TRBD2 covers 15 bases. Germline V gene lookup returns CDR1 SGDLS and CDR2 YYNGEE. This CDR3 is built from 14 residues. J gave up 9 bases and V 6 bases, and 4 bases lay outside the gene matches. The CDR3: CASKRTSGRGEQFF. In nucleotides, the CDR3 is TGTGCCAGCAAGAGGACTAGCGGGAGGGGTGAGCAGTTCTTC.

The gene calls are TRBV5-1 and TRBJ2-1; 9 nucleotides match TRBD2. CDR3 size: 15 residues. CDR1 and CDR2 from the germline V gene are SGHRS and YFSETQ. V shed 0 bases, J shed 8 bases, and the junction held 6 bases outside the gene matches. Here the CDR3 DNA reads TGCGCCAGCAGCTTGGTAGCGGGAGTAAGATATGAGCAGTTCTTC. Translation: CASSLVAGVRYEQFF.

The rearrangement uses TRBV27 and TRBJ2-2; 14 nucleotides line up with TRBD2. V was clipped by 3 bases and J by 10 bases; unmatched bases: 16. The CDR3 is 19 amino acids. Germline CDR1 MNHEY, CDR2 SMNVEV (reference sequence). CDR3 in DNA: TGTGCCAGCAGTTTGATACCCGTGGGACTAGCGGGAGCTATCCAGGAGCTGTTTTTT. Residues: CASSLIPVGLAGAIQELFF.

The J gene is TRBJ1-2, the V gene TRBV5-4; tentatively, D is TRBD1 (6 bases). The V gene lost 0 bases and the J gene lost 4 bases, with 16 bases spanning the gap. The CDR3 has 16 amino acids. Germline values: CDR1 SGHNT, CDR2 YYREEE (reference sequence). The CDR3 DNA follows: TGTGCCAGCAGCTTGGTGGGAATACAGGGTGGCTATGGCTACACCTTC. Protein product: CASSLVGIQGGYGYTF. The variable domain in full, with the rest retrieved from reference TRBV5-4 and TRBJ1-2, is ETGVTQSPTHLIKTRGQQVTLRCSSQSGHNTVSWYQQALGQGPQFIFQYYREEENGRGNFPPRFSGLQFPNYSSELNVNALELDDSALYLCASSLVGIQGGYGYTFGSGTRLTVV.

The chain has TRBV6-5 and TRBJ2-2; D remains unclear. Trimming took 0 bases from V and 6 from J, leaving 5 bases between them. Germline V CDR1 and CDR2: MNHEY, SVGAGI. This CDR3 is built from 13 residues. The CDR3 coding sequence is TGTGCCAGCAGTTACTCCCAGGCCGGGGAGCTGTTTTTT. It specifies CASSYSQAGELFF.

The chain links TRBV27 to TRBJ2-7; tentatively, D is TRBD1 (6 bases). CDR1 MNHEY and CDR2 SMNVEV come from the germline V gene (reference sequence). V lost 3 bases and J lost 3, with 18 bases in between. The CDR3 contains 16 residues. This CDR3 reads CASSFTPQGTNYEQYF. For the CDR3, the DNA is TGTGCCAGCAGTTTTACCCCCCAGGGGACGAACTACGAGCAGTACTTC.

This chain uses TRBV2 with TRBJ1-4; 8 positions agree with TRBD1. The germline V gene has CDR1 SNHLY and CDR2 FYNNEI. J gave up 8 bases and V 7 bases, and 9 bases lay outside the gene matches. The CDR3 length is 14 residues. The CDR3 loop is CASNRQGLGEKLFF. DNA for the CDR3: TGTGCCAGCAATCGACAGGGGTTAGGAGAAAAACTGTTTTTT.

The V gene is TRBV19, the J gene TRBJ1-2; 7 bases are shared with TRBD1. Germline V gene data show CDR1 as LNHDA and CDR2 as SQIVND (reference sequence). The ends lost 1 base at V and 4 bases at J; junction bases unmatched: 3. This CDR3 has 14 residues. The CDR3 sequence is CASSIGGQSYGYTF. The CDR3 DNA reads as TGTGCCAGTAGTATAGGGGGACAGAGCTATGGCTACACCTTC.

The V call is TRBV3-1 (or the pseudogene TRBV3-2), the J call TRBJ1-1; D ambiguous. Germline CDR1 and CDR2: LGHDT and YNNKEL (reference sequence). Trimming shortened V by 0 bases and J by 0 bases, and 8 bases separated the two germline ends. This CDR3 has 15 residues. In DNA form, the CDR3 reads TGTGCCAGCAGCCAAGATATATCCGTGAACACTGAAGCTTTCTTT. Amino acids: CASSQDISVNTEAFF.

The chain links TRBV3-1 (or the pseudogene TRBV3-2) to TRBJ2-1; a weak D match, TRBD1 (6 bases). V gave up 2 bases and J gave up 7 bases, with 9 bases separating them. The germline gives CDR1 LGHDT, CDR2 YNNKEL (reference sequence). CDR3 length: 13 residues. CDR3 in amino acids: CASSQPGVNEQFF. As DNA, the CDR3 is TGTGCCAGCAGCCAACCAGGGGTGAATGAGCAGTTCTTC.

The J gene is TRBJ2-5, the V gene TRBV7-2, with D perhaps matching TRBD1 (6 bases). CDR3 length: 13 amino acids. Trimming shortened V by 5 bases and J by 6 bases, and 13 bases separated the two germline ends. In germline, CDR1 is SGHTA, CDR2 FQGNSA. The CDR3 region has the DNA TGTGCCAGCAGCGCCAGGGGCGAGAAGACCCAGTACTTC. It yields the protein CASSARGEKTQYF.

J is TRBJ1-1 and V is TRBV3-1 (or the pseudogene TRBV3-2); D remains unclear. Germline CDR1 LGHDT, CDR2 YNNKEL (reference sequence). Trimming took off 2 bases at V and 10 bases at J, with 17 bases between the two ends. The CDR3 length is 14 residues. The CDR3 is CASSQTDFRSGAFF. For the CDR3, the DNA is TGTGCCAGCAGCCAAACCGACTTCCGGAGCGGAGCTTTCTTT.

The genes are TRBV2 and TRBJ2-2; TRBD2 matches at 10 bases. V was pared by 4 bases and J by 6 bases, with 8 bases of the junction left unmatched. The CDR3 extends over 16 amino acids. Germline assignment: CDR1 SNHLY and CDR2 FYNNEI. CDR3 in amino acids: CASSGSSGRRAGELFF. CDR3 coding DNA: TGTGCCAGCAGTGGGTCTAGCGGGAGAAGGGCCGGGGAGCTGTTTTTT.

This clone was found a few times. This chain uses TRBV28 with TRBJ2-7; D remains ambiguous. The length of the CDR3 is 12 residues. CDR1 is MDHEN and CDR2 is SYDVKM in the germline V gene. Trimming left V 5 bases short and J 3 bases short, with 8 bases between. The CDR3 region has the DNA TGTGCCAGCAGTCCCTCAGACTACGAGCAGTACTTC. Its translation is CASSPSDYEQYF.

V gene TRBV11-3 combines with J gene TRBJ2-1, with D possibly matching TRBD2 (6 bases). The CDR3 length is 17 residues. Germline-derived CDR1 and CDR2 are SGHNT and YENEEA. V was trimmed by 3 bases and J by 2 bases, leaving 17 bases between them. In DNA form, the CDR3 reads TGTGCCAGCAGCTTTCCAGGTTGGCTAGCGCCCTACAATGAGCAGTTCTTC. It translates to CASSFPGWLAPYNEQFF.

The chain combines TRBV19 with TRBJ1-4, with D possibly being TRBD1 (6 bases). CDR3 length: 14 amino acids. Trimming cost V 7 bases and J 2 bases, with 11 bases left between them. Per the germline V gene, CDR1 is LNHDA and CDR2 is SQIVND (reference sequence). The CDR3 DNA reads TGTGCCAGTAACCCGACAGGCACTAATGAAAAACTGTTTTTT. This gives the protein CASNPTGTNEKLFF.

The chain links TRBV23-1 to TRBJ2-3, with TRBD1 matching over 7 bases. TRBV23-1 is known as an ORF, though its function is uncertain. The CDR3 covers 19 residues. V lost 5 bases to trimming and J lost 0 bases; unmatched junction nucleotides: 17. The CDR3 DNA reads as TGCGCCAGCAGTTTGGACAGGCTTGTCATTCGGACTAGCACAGATACGCAGTATTTT. Its protein is CASSLDRLVIRTSTDTQYF.

CDR3 region: CASSPGDRREKLFF. DNA of the CDR3: TGTGCCAGCTCACCGGGGGACAGGCGCGAAAAACTGTTTTTT. This sequence joins TRBV18 and TRBJ1-4, with 8 bases that match TRBD1. The CDR3 is made up of 14 amino acids. V gave up 3 bases and J gave up 8 bases; unmatched junction bases: 5. Germline CDR1 KGHSH, CDR2 LQKENI.

This chain connects TRBV19 to TRBJ1-4; 10 bases fit TRBD1. The CDR3 length is 15 residues. Losses at the gene ends were 4 bases for V and 7 bases for J; bases not matched to a gene: 6. Germline V gene sequence: CDR1 LNHDA, CDR2 SQIVND (reference sequence). This CDR3 reads CASSSAGTGVEKLFF. The DNA for the CDR3 is TGTGCCAGTAGTAGCGCCGGGACAGGGGTTGAAAAACTGTTTTTT.

This chain links TRBV11-2 with TRBJ2-7, with TRBD2 matching over 8 bases. The CDR3 covers 16 residues. Germline V lookup: CDR1 SGHAT, CDR2 FQNNGV. Trimming cost V 5 bases and J 6 bases; bases outside gene matches: 15. CDR3 protein: CASSPPLGRASPEQYF. The CDR3, as DNA: TGTGCCAGCAGCCCCCCCCTCGGGAGGGCCTCGCCCGAGCAGTACTTC.

For this clone: The sample contains more than one DNA sequence encoding this CDR3. V and J are TRBV7-2 and TRBJ2-3, with D tentatively TRBD2 (5 bases). The germline V and J ends were trimmed by 1 base and 3 bases, with 11 bases remaining between them. The germline CDR1 and CDR2 sequences are SGHTA and FQGNSA. The CDR3 runs 15 residues. The CDR3: CASSLVGGGTDTQYF. The CDR3 DNA sequence: TGTGCCAGCAGCTTAGTGGGTGGCGGGACAGATACGCAGTATTTT.

This rearrangement joins TRBV5-4 to TRBJ1-6, with D possibly matching TRBD1 (6 bases). CDR3 length: 15 amino acids. CDR1 and CDR2 (germline): SGHNT, YYREEE (reference sequence). Deletions cut 0 bases from V and 14 bases from J, with 18 bases between. CDR3 sequence: CASSLGDRLGWTLHF. CDR3 bases: TGTGCCAGCAGCTTGGGCGACAGGCTCGGGTGGACCCTCCACTTT.

This chain joins TRBV6-4 and TRBJ2-1; D gene unclear. V shed 3 bases and J shed 4 bases, with 7 bases lying between them. Germline CDR1 MRHNA, CDR2 SNTAGT. The CDR3 totals 13 residues. CDR3 in DNA: TGTGCCAGCAGTGAGCAGGCTTACAATGAGCAGTTCTTC. Encoded protein: CASSEQAYNEQFF.

This sequence joins TRBV6-4 and TRBJ2-3; 9 bases align to TRBD2. Germline V CDR1 and CDR2: MRHNA, SNTAGT. Germline trimming cut 4 bases from V and 0 bases from J; bases unmatched to any gene: 5. The CDR3 is 16 amino acids. In nucleotides, the CDR3 is TGTGCCAGCAGTGCCGGCGGGGGGGCGAGCACAGATACGCAGTATTTT. Translated, it gives CASSAGGGASTDTQYF.

The chain employs TRBV6-5 and TRBJ2-7; D is unclear. The CDR3 consists of 14 residues. The ends were cut back, 1 base at V and 3 bases at J, with 10 bases in the middle. Germline V lookup: CDR1 MNHEY, CDR2 SVGAGI. The CDR3 region is CASSYLGNSYEQYF. The CDR3 DNA reads TGTGCCAGCAGTTACTTAGGAAACAGCTACGAGCAGTACTTC.